Here is one T cell receptor (beta chain) with its context. Its antigen remains unknown. This entry belongs to a study of cytotoxic CD8 clonotypes in ibrutinib-treated CLL. Study-wide results and limits: Before falling back toward baseline at progression, clonality had risen at the time of ibrutinib response.

Cryopreserved PBMCs yielded 1.5 to 2 micrograms of genomic DNA for TCR beta libraries. The table came from immunoSEQ multiplex PCR; TCRdb's copy has only in-frame clones and leaves some out. In the table there are 250,000 or so clones, about three quarters of which are singletons. The sequence came from a human donor with chronic lymphocytic leukemia. This material consisted of PBMCs, taken after 24 months of ibrutinib treatment.

The CDR3 here is CASSPDSGGYTF. In nucleotides, the CDR3 is TGTGCCAGCAGCCCGGACTCGGGTGGCTACACCTTC. The rearrangement joins TRBV9 to TRBJ1-2; D gene uncertain. The CDR3 spans 12 residues. V dropped 4 bases and J dropped 7 bases, with 11 bases sitting between them. Germline V gene sequence: CDR1 SGDLS, CDR2 YYNGEE.